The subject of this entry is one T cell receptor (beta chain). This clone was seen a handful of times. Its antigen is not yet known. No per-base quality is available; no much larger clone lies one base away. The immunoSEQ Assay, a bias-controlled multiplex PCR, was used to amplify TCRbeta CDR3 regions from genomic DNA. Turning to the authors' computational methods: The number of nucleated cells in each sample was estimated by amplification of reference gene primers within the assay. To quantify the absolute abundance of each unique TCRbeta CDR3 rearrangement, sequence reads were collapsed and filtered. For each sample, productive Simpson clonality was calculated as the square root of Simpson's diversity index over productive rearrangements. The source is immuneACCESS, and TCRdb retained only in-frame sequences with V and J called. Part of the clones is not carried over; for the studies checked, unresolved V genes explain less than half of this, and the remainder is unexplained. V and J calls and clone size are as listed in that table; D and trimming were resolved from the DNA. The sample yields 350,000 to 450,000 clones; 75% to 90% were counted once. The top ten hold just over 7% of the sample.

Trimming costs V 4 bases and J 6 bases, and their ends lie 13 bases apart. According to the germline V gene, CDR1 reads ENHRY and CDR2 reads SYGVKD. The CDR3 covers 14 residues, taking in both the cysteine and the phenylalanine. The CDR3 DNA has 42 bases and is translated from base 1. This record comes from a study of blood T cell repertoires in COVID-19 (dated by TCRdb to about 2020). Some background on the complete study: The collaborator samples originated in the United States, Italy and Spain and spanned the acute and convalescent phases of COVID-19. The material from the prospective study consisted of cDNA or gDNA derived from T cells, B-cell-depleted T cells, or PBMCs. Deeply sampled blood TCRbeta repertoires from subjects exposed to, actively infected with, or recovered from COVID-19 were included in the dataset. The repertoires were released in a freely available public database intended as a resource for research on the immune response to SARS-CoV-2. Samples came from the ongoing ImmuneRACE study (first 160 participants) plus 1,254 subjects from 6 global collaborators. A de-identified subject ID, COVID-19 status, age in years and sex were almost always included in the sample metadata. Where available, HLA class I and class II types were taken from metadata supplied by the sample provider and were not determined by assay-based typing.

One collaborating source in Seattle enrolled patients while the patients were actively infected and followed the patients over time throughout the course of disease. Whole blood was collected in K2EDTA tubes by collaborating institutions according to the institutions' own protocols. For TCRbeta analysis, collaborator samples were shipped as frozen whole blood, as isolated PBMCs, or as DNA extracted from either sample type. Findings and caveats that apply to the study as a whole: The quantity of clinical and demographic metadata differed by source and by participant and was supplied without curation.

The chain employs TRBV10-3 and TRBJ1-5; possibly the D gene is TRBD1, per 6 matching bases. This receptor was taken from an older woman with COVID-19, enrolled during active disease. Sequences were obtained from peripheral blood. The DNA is TGTGCCATCAGTGGGGAAACAGGGACTCAGCCCCAGCATTTT. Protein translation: CAISGETGTQPQHF.